These 23 T cell receptor beta chains share one sample of origin, sequenced in a study of cytomegalovirus exposure and HLA in healthy donors. The study ran its PCR with 60 Vbeta and 13 Jbeta primers. Generated by immunoSEQ multiplex PCR, the TCRdb table keeps only in-frame clones and is missing some. The sample lists 85,000 to 130,000 clones; approximately 68% were seen once. The sample was PBMCs. The receptors were sampled from a woman aged 18 to 35 in good health and CMV-seropositive.

This chain connects TRBV18 to TRBJ2-3; the match to TRBD1 covers 9 bases. The CDR3 has 14 residues. Looked up from germline, CDR1 is KGHSH and CDR2 is LQKENI. After removal of 5 bases from V and 5 bases from J, the junction contained 5 bases not matched to a gene. CDR3 DNA sequence: TGTGCCAGCTCATCTACAGGGGGCAGAGATACGCAGTATTTT. This gives the protein CASSSTGGRDTQYF.

This chain links TRBV25-1 with TRBJ1-4; D call uncertain. This CDR3 has 11 amino acids. Germline V gene sequence: CDR1 MGHDK, CDR2 SYGVNS. V was pared by 6 bases and J by 7 bases, with 6 bases between. CDR3 loop: CASSTGEKLFF. The CDR3 bases are TGTGCCAGCAGCACGGGTGAAAAACTGTTTTTT.

The chain employs TRBV2 and TRBJ2-7, with 8 bases matching TRBD1. The ends lost 0 bases at V and 3 bases at J; junction bases unmatched: 13. CDR3 length: 18 amino acids. From germline, CDR1 is SNHLY and CDR2 FYNNEI. The CDR3 bases are TGTGCCAGCAGTGAAGCTAGGACAGGGTACTTCGTGCTCTACGAGCAGTACTTC. This translates into CASSEARTGYFVLYEQYF.

V usage is TRBV27 and J usage is TRBJ2-3; D unclear. V shed 5 bases and J shed 0 bases, with 15 bases lying between them. Germline CDR1 is MNHEY and CDR2 is SMNVEV (reference sequence). This CDR3 region has 16 residues. CDR3 nucleotides: TGTGCCAGCAGTCGGTCCGCTGGTTCTAGCACAGATACGCAGTATTTT. It is translated as CASSRSAGSSTDTQYF.

The chain uses TRBV7-3 and TRBJ2-1; D perhaps matches TRBD2 (5 bases). V lost 4 bases, J lost 7 bases, and 8 bases lay in between. The CDR3 runs to 12 residues. Germline V gene data show CDR1 as SGHTA and CDR2 as FQGTGA. The CDR3 DNA follows: TGTGCCAGCAGCTCCCGGGGTAATGAGCAGTTCTTC. It encodes CASSSRGNEQFF.

The chain couples TRBV28 to TRBJ2-1; D is possibly TRBD1 (6 bases). The germline V and J ends were trimmed by 6 bases and 0 bases, with 15 bases remaining between them. The germline V gene has CDR1 MDHEN and CDR2 SYDVKM. The CDR3 covers 16 residues. The CDR3 nucleotides read TGTGCCAGCAGGGCATTGAGGGGGAGCTCCTACAATGAGCAGTTCTTC. Translation gives CASRALRGSSYNEQFF.

The rearrangement links TRBV6-1 to TRBJ2-4, with unresolved D. The CDR3 has 11 residues. Germline lookup yields CDR1 MNHNS and CDR2 SASEGT. V was pared by 2 bases and J by 11 bases, with 7 bases between. The CDR3 region has the DNA TGTGCCAGCAGTGAATTCCGTGTTCAGTACTTC. Translated, it gives CASSEFRVQYF.

The chain employs TRBV28 and TRBJ2-1; TRBD1 aligns across 8 bases. CDR3 length: 14 residues. The V gene's germline CDR1 is MDHEN and CDR2 SYDVKM. The DNA for the CDR3 is TGTTCAACCCAGGGGGCCAGCTCCTACAATGAGCAGTTCTTC. Translation gives CSTQGASSYNEQFF.

CDR3 bases: TGTGCCAGCAGTTTGGGGACAGGGGAAGCCTACGAGCAGTACTTC. This gives the protein CASSLGTGEAYEQYF. The V gene is TRBV28, the J gene TRBJ2-7, with 10 positions matching TRBD1. V lost 3 bases and J lost 2; bases outside the gene matches: 4. CDR3 length: 15 amino acids. Germline-derived CDR1 and CDR2 are MDHEN and SYDVKM.

The rearrangement joins TRBV10-3 to TRBJ2-5; 7 nucleotides line up with TRBD1. CDR3 length equals 15 residues. Germline V gene lookup returns CDR1 ENHRY and CDR2 SYGVKD. With 5 bases clipped from V and 1 base from J, the junction kept 7 bases outside the gene matches. The CDR3 DNA follows: TGTGCCATCAGTACAACCTGGGACAGCCAAGAGACCCAGTACTTC. Its protein product is CAISTTWDSQETQYF.

This clone was seen only once. The chain's CDR3 is CASSSKSGTGVEQYF. The CDR3 nucleotides read TGTGCCAGCAGTTCCAAATCGGGGACAGGGGTCGAGCAGTACTTC. V and J are TRBV27 and TRBJ2-7, with 10 bases fitting TRBD1. V lost 4 bases, J lost 6 bases, and 9 bases stayed unmatched. The CDR3 length is 15 residues. Germline lookup yields CDR1 MNHEY and CDR2 SMNVEV (reference sequence).

The chain combines TRBV4-1 with TRBJ1-5, with unresolved D. This CDR3 comprises 13 residues. V lost 0 bases to trimming and J lost 7 bases, with 7 bases between them. The germline V gene encodes CDR1 MGHRA and CDR2 YSYEKL. The CDR3 DNA reads TGCGCCAGCAGCCAAGAAAGAGGACAGCCCCAGCATTTT. Residues: CASSQERGQPQHF.

This chain connects TRBV5-1 to TRBJ2-5; 7 bases are shared with TRBD2. Losses at the gene ends were 0 bases for V and 6 bases for J; bases not matched to a gene: 11. Per germline, CDR1 SGHRS and CDR2 YFSETQ. This CDR3 comprises 16 residues. CDR3 sequence (DNA): TGCGCCAGCAGCTTGGCCGTTTGGGGAGGGCCGCAGACCCAGTACTTC. This sequence encodes CASSLAVWGGPQTQYF.

The chain couples TRBV28 to TRBJ1-1, with 8 bases lining up with TRBD1. This CDR3 is 14 amino acids long. V lost 5 bases, J lost 2 bases, and 4 bases stayed unmatched. The germline gives CDR1 MDHEN, CDR2 SYDVKM. CDR3 sequence: CASSPGQGNTEAFF. CDR3 sequence (DNA): TGTGCCAGCAGTCCCGGACAGGGTAACACTGAAGCTTTCTTT.

The chain employs TRBV30 and TRBJ2-7; 7 bases line up with TRBD1. The J segment lost 2 bases and the V segment lost 4 bases, leaving 8 bases of the junction unmatched. Germline loops: CDR1 GTSNPN, CDR2 SVGIG (reference sequence). There are 14 residues in the CDR3. The CDR3 DNA reads TGTGCCTGGATACCGGGACAGTCTCCCTACGAGCAGTACTTC. It specifies CAWIPGQSPYEQYF.

This clone occurred a few times. The rearrangement links TRBV19 to TRBJ1-1; TRBD1 agrees at 10 bases. Losses at the gene ends were 10 bases for V and 1 base for J; bases not matched to a gene: 12. The CDR3 has 16 residues. Germline CDR1 is LNHDA and CDR2 is SQIVND (reference sequence). In nucleotides, the CDR3 is TGTGCCAACCCAGTCCCGGGACAGGGGACGAACACTGAAGCTTTCTTT. The encoded protein is CANPVPGQGTNTEAFF.

This chain links TRBV7-9 with TRBJ2-7; perhaps TRBD2 as D (6 bases). The CDR3 spans 14 residues. From germline, CDR1 is SEHNR and CDR2 FQNEAQ (reference sequence). V lost 5 bases to trimming and J lost 7 bases, with 18 bases between them. The chain's CDR3 is CASSPAGSSLEQYF. CDR3 DNA: TGTGCCAGCAGCCCCGCGGGGTCCTCCCTGGAGCAGTACTTC. Full variable domain (remainder filled in from reference TRBV7-9 and TRBJ2-7): DTGVSQNPRHKITKRGQNVTFRCDPISEHNRLYWYRQTLGQGPEFLTYFQNEAQLEKSRLLSDRFSAERPKGSFSTLEIQRTEQGDSAMYLCASSPAGSSLEQYFGPGTRLTVT.

There are a few counts of this clone. The CDR3 DNA reads as TGTGCCAGCAGCGCCCAGGGGGCTGCCAATCAGCCCCAGCATTTT. Translating it yields CASSAQGAANQPQHF. V gene TRBV4-2 combines with J gene TRBJ1-5; 8 nucleotides align to TRBD1. V lost 5 bases, J lost 3 bases, and 6 bases stayed unmatched. Germline CDR1 is LGHNA and CDR2 is YNFKEQ. The CDR3 covers 15 residues.

The table lists this clone with a few counts. CDR3 sequence reads: CASSLAGAAGELFF. DNA for the CDR3: TGTGCCAGCAGCTTAGCGGGAGCGGCCGGGGAGCTGTTTTTT. The chain uses TRBV7-9 and TRBJ2-2; tentatively, D is TRBD2 (5 bases). V dropped 0 bases and J dropped 6 bases, with 8 bases sitting between them. This CDR3 is built from 14 residues. The germline CDR1 and CDR2 sequences are SEHNR and FQNEAQ (reference sequence).

V usage is TRBV5-1 and J usage is TRBJ2-7; no clear D. The germline CDR1 and CDR2 sequences are SGHRS and YFSETQ. This CDR3 has 12 amino acids. Trimming left V 4 bases short and J 4 bases short, with 9 bases between. CDR3 in DNA: TGCGCCAGCAGCCACGACACTTACGAGCAGTACTTC. It codes for CASSHDTYEQYF. Full variable domain (missing parts from reference TRBV5-1 and TRBJ2-7): KAGVTQTPRYLIKTRGQQVTLSCSPISGHRSVSWYQQTPGQGLQFLFEYFSETQRNKGNFPGRFSGRQFSNSRSEMNVSTLELGDSALYLCASSHDTYEQYFGPGTRLTVT.

This chain links TRBV27 with TRBJ2-2; a weak D match, TRBD1 (5 bases). The V end was cut by 6 bases, the J end by 3 bases, with 11 bases between. Germline CDR1 is MNHEY and CDR2 is SMNVEV (reference sequence). CDR3 length equals 14 residues. The CDR3: CASRRDSYTGELFF. CDR3 nucleotide sequence: TGTGCCAGCAGACGAGACAGTTACACCGGGGAGCTGTTTTTT.

The chain uses TRBV21-1 and TRBJ2-6; TRBD1 is the table's D call and was not checked against the DNA. TRBV21-1 is annotated as a pseudogene. This CDR3 region has 20 residues. This CDR3 reads CASTHPGHRSVISGANVLTF. The CDR3 bases are TGTGCCAGCACCCACCCGGGACACCGGAGCGTGATCTCTGGGGCCAACGTCCTGACTTTC.

This clone was detected once. V usage is TRBV7-8 and J usage is TRBJ2-7, with D perhaps matching TRBD1 (6 bases). The CDR3 sequence is 14 residues long. V lost 6 bases and J 2 bases, leaving 14 bases between the germline ends. Per germline, CDR1 SGHVS and CDR2 FQNEAQ. CDR3 bases: TGTGCCAGCAGGAGACAGGTCCCTCCCTACGAGCAGTACTTC. Translated, it gives CASRRQVPPYEQYF.